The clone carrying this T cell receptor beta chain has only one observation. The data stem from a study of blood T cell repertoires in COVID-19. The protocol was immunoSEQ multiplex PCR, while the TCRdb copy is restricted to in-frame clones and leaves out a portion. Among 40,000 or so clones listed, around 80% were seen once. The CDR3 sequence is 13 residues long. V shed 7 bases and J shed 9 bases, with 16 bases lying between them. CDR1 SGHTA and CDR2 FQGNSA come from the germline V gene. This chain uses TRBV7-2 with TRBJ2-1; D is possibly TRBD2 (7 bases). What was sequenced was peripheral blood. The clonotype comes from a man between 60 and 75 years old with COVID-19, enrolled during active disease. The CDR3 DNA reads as TGTGCCAGCATAGATGGGGGGGCGGGTGAGCAGTTCTTC. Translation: CASIDGGAGEQFF.